This T cell receptor (beta chain) was found in a study of cytomegalovirus exposure and HLA in healthy donors. This clone was counted once. Primers for the PCR totalled 60 Vbeta and 13 Jbeta. Generated by immunoSEQ multiplex PCR, the TCRdb table keeps only in-frame clones and is missing some. The sample lists about 120,000 clones, about four fifths occurring once. Germline lookup yields CDR1 MDHEN and CDR2 SYDVKM. The CDR3 has 10 residues. The V and J ends lost 10 bases and 8 bases respectively, with 8 bases between them. The chain links TRBV28 to TRBJ1-4, with D possibly being TRBD1 (6 bases). Input material: PBMCs. The TCR sequence derives from a woman younger than 30 in good health and CMV-seronegative. The CDR3 loop reads CATQGEKLFF. The CDR3 DNA follows: TGTGCCACCCAGGGGGAAAAACTGTTTTTT. The full variable domain, its missing parts supplied by reference TRBV28 and TRBJ1-4, is DVKVTQSSRYLVKRTGEKVFLECVQDMDHENMFWYRQDPGLGLRLIYFSYDVKMKEKGDIPEGYSVSREKKERFSLILESASTNQTSMYLCATQGEKLFFGSGTQLSVL.